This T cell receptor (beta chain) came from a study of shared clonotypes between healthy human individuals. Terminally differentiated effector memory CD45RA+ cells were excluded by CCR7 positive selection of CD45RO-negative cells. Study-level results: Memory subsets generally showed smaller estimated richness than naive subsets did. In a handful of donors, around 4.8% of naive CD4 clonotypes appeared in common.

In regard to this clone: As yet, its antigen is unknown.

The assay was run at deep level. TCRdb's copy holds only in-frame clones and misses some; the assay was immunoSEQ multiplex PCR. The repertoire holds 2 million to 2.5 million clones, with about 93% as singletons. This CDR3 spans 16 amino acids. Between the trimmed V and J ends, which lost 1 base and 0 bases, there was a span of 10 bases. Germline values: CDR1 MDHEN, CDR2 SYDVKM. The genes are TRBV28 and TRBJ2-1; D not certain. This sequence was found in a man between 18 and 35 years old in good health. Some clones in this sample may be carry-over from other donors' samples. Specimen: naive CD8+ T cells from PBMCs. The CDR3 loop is CASSLLSVSSYNEQFF. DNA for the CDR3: TGTGCCAGCAGTTTATTAAGCGTGAGCTCCTACAATGAGCAGTTCTTC.